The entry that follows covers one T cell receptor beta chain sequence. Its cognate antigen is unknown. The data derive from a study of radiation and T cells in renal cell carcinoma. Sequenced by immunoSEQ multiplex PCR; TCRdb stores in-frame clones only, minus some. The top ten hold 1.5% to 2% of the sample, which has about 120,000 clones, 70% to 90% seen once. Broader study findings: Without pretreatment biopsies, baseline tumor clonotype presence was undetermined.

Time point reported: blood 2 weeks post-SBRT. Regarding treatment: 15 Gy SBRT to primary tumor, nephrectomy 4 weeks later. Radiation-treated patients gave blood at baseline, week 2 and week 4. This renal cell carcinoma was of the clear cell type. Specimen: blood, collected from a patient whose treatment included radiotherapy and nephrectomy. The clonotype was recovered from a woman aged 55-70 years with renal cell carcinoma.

As DNA, the CDR3 is TGTGCCAGCAGTTACGGCCCTCGGACTGAAGCTTTCTTT. It is translated as CASSYGPRTEAFF. The rearrangement links TRBV6-5 to TRBJ1-1, with D uncertain. The CDR3 is 13 residues long. Looked up from germline, CDR1 is MNHEY and CDR2 is SVGAGI. The germline V and J ends were trimmed by 2 bases and 5 bases, with 9 bases remaining between them.